This TCR beta chain derives from a study of blood T cell repertoires in COVID-19. Germline V gives CDR1 MNHEY, CDR2 SVGAGI. V gave up 2 bases and J gave up 7 bases, with 14 bases separating them. The CDR3 consists of 14 residues. The method was immunoSEQ multiplex PCR; TCRdb's version includes in-frame clones alone and lacks a portion of them. Among over 60,000 clones, roughly nine tenths were seen once, and the ten largest hold roughly 1.2%. V usage is TRBV6-5 and J usage is TRBJ1-1, with D unresolved. The source is a man aged 60 to 75 with acute or convalescent COVID-19. The sample taken for sequencing was peripheral blood. The CDR3 nucleotides are TGTGCCAGCAGTTACCCCGGGAGGAAGGTTGAAGCTTTCTTT. Encoded protein: CASSYPGRKVEAFF.